Listed below are T cell receptor beta chains from one sample, sequenced in a study of T cells in Graves' hyperthyroidism and ophthalmopathy. One entry per CDR3 protein, called by TCRdb with MiXCR from the multiplex PCR reads. The sample consists of around 300,000 distinct CDR3 sequences, approximately 21% of them appearing once. The material sequenced was blood. All receptors come from a man in his thirties or forties with Graves' ophthalmopathy. Both conserved end residues are part of each CDR3.

j_call v_call cdr3_aa
TRBJ2-7 TRBV7-2 CASSLAVGGSYEQYF
TRBJ2-2 TRBV24-1 CATSVGNTGELFF
TRBJ2-3 TRBV28 CASSFNGEVLDTQYF
TRBJ1-3 TRBV28 CASSFQGGANPGNTIYF
TRBJ2-6 TRBV5-1 CASSLDNSGANVLTF
TRBJ2-7 TRBV11-3 CASSSALEGVYEQYF
TRBJ1-2 TRBV6-1 CASSVREANYGYTF
TRBJ2-1 TRBV20-1 CSAPGQGRDEQFF
TRBJ2-1 TRBV4-1 CASSQDRLPLFYNEQFF
TRBJ2-7 TRBV15 CATSTVGGYEQYF
TRBJ2-7 TRBV10-3 CATLSPGAGGYEQYF
TRBJ1-5 TRBV7-2 CASSLQTGVYSNQSQHF
TRBJ2-3 TRBV5-1 CASYTTTDTQYF
TRBJ2-7 TRBV5-1 CASSLYVGGTYEQYF
TRBJ2-1 TRBV3-1 CASSHPRREYNEQFF
TRBJ2-2 TRBV11-3 CASSPLLIAGRGTGELFF
TRBJ1-1 TRBV18 CASSAMTGGNTEAFF
TRBJ2-7 TRBV4-2 CASSQAVGLEDAEQYF
TRBJ2-1 TRBV7-8 CASSLEAGERGSSYNEQFF
TRBJ2-7 TRBV12-3/TRBV12-4 CASSFGIRSYEQYF
TRBJ2-3 TRBV19 CASSDGTQYF
TRBJ2-7 TRBV2 CASSEGGTYEQYF
TRBJ2-3 TRBV12-3/TRBV12-4 CASSRTGTGVGRGQYF
TRBJ1-5 TRBV4-1 CASSQWGGPNQPQHF
TRBJ1-6 TRBV5-6 CASTGLGSPLHF
TRBJ1-2 TRBV27 CASSPGTGVKYGYTF
TRBJ1-1 TRBV19 CASSIAPGRGNTEAFF
TRBJ2-7 TRBV5-1 CASSQAGVWEQYF
TRBJ2-1 TRBV24-1 CATSDRTRGTSYNEQFF
TRBJ1-2 TRBV29-1 CSVRGQINYGYTF
TRBJ2-5 TRBV11-2 CASSFHMTARQETQYF
TRBJ1-1 TRBV6-1 CASSETRGTEAFF
TRBJ1-1 TRBV20-1 CSATPRLWGTEAFF
TRBJ1-5 TRBV6-1 CASSSTGRNNPPQHF
TRBJ2-1 TRBV3-1 CASSQELRTLNEQFF
TRBJ2-1 TRBV20-1 CSARDQPRDYNEQFF
TRBJ1-2 TRBV28 CASRASRPANYGYTF
TRBJ1-1 TRBV12-3/TRBV12-4 CASSFYVGGQGIAEAFF
TRBJ2-2 TRBV28 CASSLLPEDGELFF
TRBJ1-2 TRBV7-9 CASTPVARMLVYGYTF
TRBJ2-7 TRBV29-1 CSVDSPSGGYEQYF
TRBJ1-1 TRBV13 CASSSKDTEAFF
TRBJ2-5 TRBV2 CASSESRQGGETQYF
TRBJ2-1 TRBV7-9 CASSLTTPGDEQFF
TRBJ2-7 TRBV6-1 CASSRTQASSYGQYF
TRBJ1-1 TRBV7-2 CASSLGSGVNTEAFF
TRBJ2-7 TRBV7-6 CASSLGTGASYEQYF
TRBJ2-3 TRBV20-1 CSARDPEGIRTDTQYF
TRBJ1-1 TRBV27 CASSILPRTGGTEAFF
TRBJ1-3 TRBV6-1 CASSANGGPGNTIYF
TRBJ1-1 TRBV28 CASSLHRPNTEAFF
TRBJ1-2 TRBV28 CASSSGISGYTF
TRBJ2-3 TRBV6-2/TRBV6-3 CASRWTSGRAAGDTQYF
TRBJ2-3 TRBV28 CASRGQSSLLSTDTQYF